This TCR beta chain came from a study of cytomegalovirus exposure and HLA in healthy donors. The study, taken as a whole, reports: CMV serostatus was the only immune exposure information that was available.

Details on this clone: The antigen remains unidentified.

Researchers ran the PCR with 60 Vbeta and 13 Jbeta primers. The table came from immunoSEQ multiplex PCR; TCRdb's copy has only in-frame clones and leaves some out. In the table there are tens of thousands of clones, under 80% of which are singletons. Looked up from germline, CDR1 is SNHLY and CDR2 is FYNNEI. V lost 6 bases to trimming and J lost 9 bases; unmatched junction nucleotides: 1. The CDR3 has 13 amino acids. This chain links TRBV2 with TRBJ2-1, with 14 bases aligning to TRBD2. This clonotype was sampled from a man aged 18 to 35 in good health and CMV-seropositive. Sequencing was performed on PBMCs. CDR3 loop: CASSGLAGGEQFF. CDR3 DNA: TGTGCCAGCAGCGGACTAGCGGGAGGTGAGCAGTTCTTC.